The sample holds one count of the clone carrying this T cell receptor (beta chain). The V and J ends lost 4 bases and 2 bases respectively, with 12 bases between them. The germline gives CDR1 WSHSY, CDR2 SAAADI. CDR3 size: 14 residues. The data derive from a study of OX40 agonist ivuxolimab in advanced cancers. For the study at large: Dose-escalation subjects each had hepatocellular carcinoma, melanoma, renal cell or head and neck cancer.

Data came from immunoSEQ multiplex PCR; TCRdb stores just in-frame clones and leaves some out. The sample has tens of thousands of clones, about 88% seen once; the top ten hold more than 0.25%. Sampling times: baseline, cycle 4 day 1, cycle 7 day 1. The sequence came from an adult with an advanced solid tumor such as melanoma, head and neck, liver or kidney cancer. The V and J genes are TRBV10-2 and TRBJ2-7; D is unclear. The sequenced sample was CD4+ or CD8+ T cells sorted from blood, obtained in a trial of the OX40 agonist ivuxolimab. The CDR3, as DNA: TGCGCCAGCAGTGCTCACAAGGAACCCTACGAGCAGTACTTC. It translates to CASSAHKEPYEQYF.